These 24 T cell receptor beta chains were all obtained from the same sample, sequenced in a study of PD-L1 blockade in urothelial cancer. Generated by immunoSEQ multiplex PCR, the TCRdb table keeps only in-frame clones and is missing some. The top ten clones hold 3.2% of a sample with around 130,000 clones, about 88% of them seen once. Time point described: pretreatment peripheral blood. This material consisted of PBMCs, taken around atezolizumab (anti-PD-L1) treatment. All receptors come from a man aged 50 to 59 with urothelial cancer.

The V gene is TRBV15, the J gene TRBJ1-5, with 7 bases identical to TRBD1. Trimming took 11 bases from V and 2 from J; bases not matched to a gene: 3. The germline CDR1 and CDR2 sequences are LNHNV and YYDKDF (reference sequence). The CDR3 contains 12 residues. CDR3 residues: CAADRGNQPQHF. The DNA for the CDR3 is TGTGCCGCCGACAGGGGCAATCAGCCCCAGCATTTT.

The chain employs TRBV18 and TRBJ2-1; 8 positions agree with TRBD2. Trimming took 6 bases from V and 10 from J; bases not matched to a gene: 14. The CDR3 is made up of 15 amino acids. Germline CDR1 is KGHSH and CDR2 is LQKENI. The CDR3 spells CASSTRTSGFGEQFF. The CDR3 DNA reads TGTGCCAGCTCCACGAGAACTAGCGGTTTCGGGGAGCAGTTCTTC.

The chain employs TRBV7-8 and TRBJ2-1; D possibly corresponds to TRBD1 (5 bases). The germline gives CDR1 SGHVS, CDR2 FQNEAQ. V lost 5 bases and J 1 base, leaving 18 bases between the germline ends. The CDR3 loop spans 17 amino acids. The CDR3 DNA reads TGTGCCAGCAGCATAACAGGCCCACTACTATCCTACAATGAGCAGTTCTTC. It codes for CASSITGPLLSYNEQFF.

This sequence joins TRBV7-9 and TRBJ2-1, with D perhaps matching TRBD2 (6 bases). The CDR3 sequence is 16 residues long. Deletions cut 1 base from V and 7 bases from J, with 17 bases between. The V gene's germline CDR1 is SEHNR and CDR2 FQNEAQ (reference sequence). This chain's CDR3 is CASSLDGTGVSNEQFF. The CDR3 coding sequence is TGTGCCAGCAGCTTAGATGGAACGGGAGTATCAAATGAGCAGTTCTTC. The full variable domain, rest sourced from reference TRBV7-9 and TRBJ2-1, is DTGVSQNPRHKITKRGQNVTFRCDPISEHNRLYWYRQTLGQGPEFLTYFQNEAQLEKSRLLSDRFSAERPKGSFSTLEIQRTEQGDSAMYLCASSLDGTGVSNEQFFGPGTRLTVL.

The chain has TRBV18 and TRBJ2-5, with a weak D call TRBD2 (6 bases). The germline V and J ends were trimmed by 5 bases and 5 bases, with 15 bases remaining between them. The CDR3 length is 14 residues. Germline V gene sequence: CDR1 KGHSH, CDR2 LQKENI. The CDR3 loop is CASSTNGGLETQYF. CDR3 in DNA: TGTGCCAGCTCAACGAACGGGGGATTGGAGACCCAGTACTTC.

The gene calls are TRBV9 and TRBJ2-1, with TRBD1 matching over 8 bases. From germline, CDR1 is SGDLS and CDR2 YYNGEE. V was pared by 2 bases and J by 7 bases, with 2 bases of the junction left unmatched. The CDR3 is 13 residues long. CDR3 nucleotides: TGTGCCAGCAGCGTTACAGGGGGGAATGAGCAGTTCTTC. Translated, it gives CASSVTGGNEQFF.

The chain is built from TRBV27 and TRBJ2-1; 9 bases line up with TRBD2. The CDR3 length is 15 residues. The germline V gene has CDR1 MNHEY and CDR2 SMNVEV (reference sequence). V dropped 7 bases and J dropped 2; count of bases not matched to a gene: 6. For the CDR3, the DNA is TGTGCCAGCACCCAAGCGGGGGGTGCCTACAATGAGCAGTTCTTC. It yields the protein CASTQAGGAYNEQFF.

The V call is TRBV15, the J call TRBJ1-2; 8 nucleotides align to TRBD1. Germline-derived CDR1 and CDR2 are LNHNV and YYDKDF (reference sequence). The CDR3 spans 15 residues. After removal of 2 bases from V and 3 bases from J, the junction contained 5 bases not matched to a gene. CDR3 sequence: CATSRWTGSDYGYTF. Written as DNA, the CDR3 is TGTGCCACCAGCAGATGGACAGGGTCCGACTATGGCTACACCTTC.

The chain is built from TRBV10-3 and TRBJ1-1; TRBD1 matches 10 bases. From germline, CDR1 is ENHRY and CDR2 SYGVKD. V was clipped by 6 bases and J by 4 bases; unmatched bases: 8. The CDR3 runs to 15 residues. The DNA of the CDR3 is TGTGCCATCAGACCTCCGGGACAGGGGAGCACTGAAGCTTTCTTT. It is translated as CAIRPPGQGSTEAFF.

The rearrangement joins TRBV2 to TRBJ2-7; D is possibly TRBD2 (5 bases). CDR3 length: 14 residues. The germline V and J ends were trimmed by 1 base and 3 bases, with 10 bases remaining between them. Germline lookup yields CDR1 SNHLY and CDR2 FYNNEI. Written as DNA, the CDR3 is TGTGCCAGCAGTGAAGTACTCGGGATCTACGAGCAGTACTTC. It specifies CASSEVLGIYEQYF.

V is TRBV7-2 and J is TRBJ2-2; possible D gene TRBD2, 6 bases. V was cut by 0 bases and J by 6 bases, with 14 bases left in between. Germline assignment: CDR1 SGHTA and CDR2 FQGNSA. The CDR3 covers 16 residues. The CDR3 nucleotides are TGTGCCAGCAGCTTAGCTATCGGCCGGAGGGCCGGGGAGCTGTTTTTT. Encoded protein: CASSLAIGRRAGELFF.

V and J are TRBV11-2 and TRBJ2-7, with D tentatively TRBD2 (6 bases). The ends were cut back, 6 bases at V and 9 bases at J, with 12 bases in the middle. CDR3 length equals 11 residues. The germline V gene has CDR1 SGHAT and CDR2 FQNNGV. The CDR3 loop is CASREGPRQYF. The CDR3 nucleotides read TGTGCCAGCAGGGAGGGCCCGAGGCAGTACTTC. Using reference TRBV11-2 and TRBJ2-7 for the parts outside the CDR3, the full variable domain is EAGVAQSPRYKIIEKRQSVAFWCNPISGHATLYWYQQILGQGPKLLIQFQNNGVVDDSQLPKDRFSAERLKGVDSTLKIQPAKLEDSAVYLCASREGPRQYFGPGTRLTVT.

This chain links TRBV7-9 with TRBJ2-1; TRBD2 matches 11 bases. Per germline, CDR1 SEHNR and CDR2 FQNEAQ (reference sequence). The CDR3 extends over 15 amino acids. The trim removed 5 bases at V and 4 bases at J, leaving 4 bases unmatched. The CDR3 is CASSLTSGKYNEQFF. The CDR3 DNA is TGTGCCAGCAGCCTGACTAGCGGGAAGTACAATGAGCAGTTCTTC.

The rearrangement links TRBV7-9 to TRBJ2-3, with TRBD1 matching 7 bases. The CDR3 spans 14 residues. V trimming: 7 bases; J trimming: 2 bases; junction bases outside the gene matches: 6. Germline lookup yields CDR1 SEHNR and CDR2 FQNEAQ (reference sequence). CDR3 sequence reads: CASTDRTSTDTQYF. CDR3 bases: TGTGCCAGCACGGACAGGACGTCCACAGATACGCAGTATTTT.

This sequence joins TRBV5-1 and TRBJ2-7, with TRBD2 identical over 14 bases. CDR1 and CDR2 from the germline V gene are SGHRS and YFSETQ. This CDR3 comprises 13 residues. J was trimmed by 12 bases and V by 7 bases; bases with no gene match: 9. DNA of the CDR3: TGCGCCAGCCGAGGACTAGCGGGAGGACTCTCGTACTTC. As protein: CASRGLAGGLSYF.

The chain links TRBV29-1 to TRBJ2-2, with TRBD2 matching 8 bases. The CDR3 loop spans 15 amino acids. CDR1 and CDR2 (germline): SQVTM, ANQGSEA. Unmatched junction bases numbered 4, after V lost 1 base and J lost 3 bases. CDR3 bases: TGCAGCGTTGAAGGAGCGGGAGTTTACACCGGGGAGCTGTTTTTT. Protein: CSVEGAGVYTGELFF.

CDR3 residues: CASSRDRQETQYF. The CDR3 DNA reads as TGTGCCAGCAGTCGGGACAGGCAAGAGACCCAGTACTTC. The chain combines TRBV7-2 with TRBJ2-5; 8 bases map to TRBD1. Germline CDR1 and CDR2: SGHTA and FQGNSA. The CDR3 consists of 13 residues. The V and J ends lost 6 bases and 2 bases, in that order; junction bases with no gene match: 2.

The chain employs TRBV27 and TRBJ2-7, with 9 bases fitting TRBD2. From germline, CDR1 is MNHEY and CDR2 SMNVEV (reference sequence). Unmatched junction bases numbered 13, after V lost 5 bases and J lost 5 bases. The CDR3 extends over 16 amino acids. For the CDR3, the DNA is TGTGCCAGCAGTGCAAGGTTCGGGCTAGCGGGAAACGAGCAGTACTTC. Translation gives CASSARFGLAGNEQYF.

The chain has TRBV6-5 and TRBJ1-1; the D is unclear. Between the trimmed V and J ends, which lost 0 bases and 4 bases, there was a span of 9 bases. CDR3 size: 14 residues. Germline-derived CDR1 and CDR2 are MNHEY and SVGAGI. CDR3 loop: CASSYSRHATEAFF. The CDR3 bases are TGTGCCAGCAGTTACTCGAGGCACGCCACTGAAGCTTTCTTT.

The V and J genes are TRBV4-1 and TRBJ2-7; weak D call: TRBD2 (6 bases). This CDR3 comprises 16 residues. Per germline, CDR1 MGHRA and CDR2 YSYEKL. V was pared by 0 bases and J by 4 bases, with 16 bases between. CDR3 DNA sequence: TGCGCCAGCAGCCAAGATAGAGGAGGGCCCCCATACGAGCAGTACTTC. It is translated as CASSQDRGGPPYEQYF.

V gene TRBV5-6 combines with J gene TRBJ2-7, with 7 bases matching TRBD1. This CDR3 comprises 15 residues. Germline V gene data show CDR1 as SGHDT and CDR2 as YYEEEE. Germline trimming cut 0 bases from V and 2 bases from J; bases unmatched to any gene: 5. Written as DNA, the CDR3 is TGTGCCAGCAGCTTGGAGGGGACAGCTACCTACGAGCAGTACTTC. Protein product: CASSLEGTATYEQYF. Drawing the rest from reference TRBV5-6 and TRBJ2-7, the complete variable domain is DAGVTQSPTHLIKTRGQQVTLRCSPKSGHDTVSWYQQALGQGPQFIFQYYEEEERQRGNFPDRFSGHQFPNYSSELNVNALLLGDSALYLCASSLEGTATYEQYFGPGTRLTVT.

The chain couples TRBV29-1 to TRBJ2-5, with 13 bases fitting TRBD2. V lost 5 bases, J lost 6 bases, and 6 bases stayed unmatched. This CDR3 spans 14 amino acids. The germline V gene encodes CDR1 SQVTM and CDR2 ANQGSEA. The chain's CDR3 is CSVRTSGSGKTQYF. Here the CDR3 DNA reads TGCAGCGTTAGGACTAGCGGGAGTGGGAAGACCCAGTACTTC.

V and J are TRBV6-6 and TRBJ2-7; D possibly corresponds to TRBD2 (5 bases). V lost 10 bases and J lost 5, with 21 bases in between. CDR1 and CDR2 from the germline V gene are MNHNY and SVGAGI (reference sequence). CDR3 length: 14 residues. The CDR3 sequence: CATSPGSYGHEQYF. The CDR3 DNA reads TGTGCCACCTCTCCGGGATCGTATGGCCACGAGCAGTACTTC.

The J gene is TRBJ2-1, the V gene TRBV11-1; 14 bases fit TRBD2. The CDR3 is 17 residues long. Germline V gene lookup returns CDR1 SGHAT and CDR2 FQDESV (reference sequence). With 4 bases clipped from V and 0 bases from J, the junction kept 2 bases outside the gene matches. CDR3 DNA sequence: TGTGCCAGCAGCTGGGGGACTAGCGGGAGCTCCTACAATGAGCAGTTCTTC. It yields the protein CASSWGTSGSSYNEQFF. Complete variable domain (other parts from reference TRBV11-1 and TRBJ2-1): EAEVAQSPRYKITEKSQAVAFWCDPISGHATLYWYRQILGQGPELLVQFQDESVVDDSQLPKDRFSAERLKGVDSTLKIQPAELGDSAMYLCASSWGTSGSSYNEQFFGPGTRLTVL.